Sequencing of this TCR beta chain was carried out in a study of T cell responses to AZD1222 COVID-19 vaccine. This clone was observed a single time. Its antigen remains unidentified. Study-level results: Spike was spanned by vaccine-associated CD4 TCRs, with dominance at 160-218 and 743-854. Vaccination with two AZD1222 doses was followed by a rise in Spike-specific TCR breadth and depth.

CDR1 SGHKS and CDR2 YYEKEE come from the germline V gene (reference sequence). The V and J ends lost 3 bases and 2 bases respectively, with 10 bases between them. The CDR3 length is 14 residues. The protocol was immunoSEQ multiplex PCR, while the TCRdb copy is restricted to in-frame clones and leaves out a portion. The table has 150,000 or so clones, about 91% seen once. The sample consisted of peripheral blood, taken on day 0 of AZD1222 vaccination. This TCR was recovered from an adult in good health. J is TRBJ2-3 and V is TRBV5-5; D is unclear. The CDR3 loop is CASSYAFNTDTQYF. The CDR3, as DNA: TGTGCCAGCAGCTATGCTTTTAACACAGATACGCAGTATTTT.